The next 3 T cell receptor beta chains were all read from a single sample in a study of OX40 agonist ivuxolimab in advanced cancers. Generated by immunoSEQ multiplex PCR, the TCRdb table keeps only in-frame clones and is missing some. The sample has 85,000 to 100,000 clones; 90% to 95% are singletons. The input for sequencing was CD4+ or CD8+ T cells sorted from blood, taken in a trial of the OX40 agonist ivuxolimab. These receptors were obtained from an adult with an advanced solid tumor such as melanoma, head and neck, liver or kidney cancer.

The chain couples TRBV6-9 to TRBJ1-2; 9 bases line up with TRBD1. The V gene end was trimmed by 7 bases and the J gene end by 6 bases; junction bases not matched to a gene: 9. The CDR3 totals 14 residues. Looked up from germline, CDR1 is MNHGY and CDR2 is SVAAGI. The CDR3 nucleotides read TGTGCCAGCACCTCCCCGGGACAGGGACATGGCTACACCTTC. Protein product: CASTSPGQGHGYTF.

The chain recombines TRBV30 with TRBJ1-5, with a weak D call TRBD1 (5 bases). Germline V lookup: CDR1 GTSNPN, CDR2 SVGIG (reference sequence). Deletions cut 3 bases from V and 0 bases from J, with 12 bases between. The CDR3 runs to 15 residues. CDR3 DNA: TGTGCCTGGAGACCGGGACGGCCTAGCAATCAGCCCCAGCATTTT. Translating gives CAWRPGRPSNQPQHF.

This chain connects TRBV18 to TRBJ2-3; D is unclear. Germline V gene data show CDR1 as KGHSH and CDR2 as LQKENI. V was cut by 1 base and J by 6 bases, with 8 bases left in between. This CDR3 is 13 amino acids long. The CDR3 protein is CASSPRSFDTQYF. The CDR3 DNA follows: TGTGCCAGCTCACCACGATCCTTCGATACGCAGTATTTT.